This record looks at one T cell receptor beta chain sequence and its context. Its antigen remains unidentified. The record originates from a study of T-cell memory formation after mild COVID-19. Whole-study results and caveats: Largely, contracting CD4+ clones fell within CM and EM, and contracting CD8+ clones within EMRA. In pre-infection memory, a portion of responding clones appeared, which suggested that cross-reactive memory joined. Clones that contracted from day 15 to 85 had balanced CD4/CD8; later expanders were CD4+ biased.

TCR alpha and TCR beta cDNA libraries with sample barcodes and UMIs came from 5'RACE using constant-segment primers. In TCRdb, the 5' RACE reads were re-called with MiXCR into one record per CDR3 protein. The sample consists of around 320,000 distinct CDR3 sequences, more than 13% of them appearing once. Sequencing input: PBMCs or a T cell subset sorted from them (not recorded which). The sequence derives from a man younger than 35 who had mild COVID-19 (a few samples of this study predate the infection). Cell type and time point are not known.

In DNA form, the CDR3 reads TGTGCCAGCAGCGCCGCCATGTGGGGGGAGCTGTTTTTT. This gives the protein CASSAAMWGELFF. The V and J genes are TRBV9 and TRBJ2-2; no clear D gene. Between the trimmed V and J ends, which lost 3 bases and 8 bases, there was a span of 11 bases. The CDR3 loop spans 13 amino acids. The V gene's germline CDR1 is SGDLS and CDR2 YYNGEE.